The 15 T cell receptor beta chains given below trace back to one sample, sequenced in a study of cytomegalovirus exposure and HLA in healthy donors. Both 60 Vbeta primers and 13 Jbeta primers went into the PCR. This table comes from immunoSEQ multiplex PCR, and its TCRdb copy is limited to in-frame clones, with some not included. The sample includes some 150,000 clones, approximately 79% of them seen just once. The sequenced sample consisted of PBMCs. All receptors come from a woman aged 45-59 years in good health and CMV-seropositive.

The chain uses TRBV15 and TRBJ2-1, with 8 bases matching TRBD1. The ends lost 0 bases at V and 4 bases at J; junction bases unmatched: 5. The CDR3 length is 16 residues. Germline lookup yields CDR1 LNHNV and CDR2 YYDKDF (reference sequence). The DNA for the CDR3 is TGTGCCACCAGCAGAGATATGACAGGGGTTTACAATGAGCAGTTCTTC. Amino acids: CATSRDMTGVYNEQFF. Complete variable domain (other parts from reference TRBV15 and TRBJ2-1): DAMVIQNPRYQVTQFGKPVTLSCSQTLNHNVMYWYQQKSSQAPKLLFHYYDKDFNNEADTPDNFQSRRPNTSFCFLDIRSPGLGDTAMYLCATSRDMTGVYNEQFFGPGTRLTVL.

The chain uses TRBV30 and TRBJ1-6, with D tentatively TRBD1 (6 bases). The germline CDR1 and CDR2 sequences are GTSNPN and SVGIG (reference sequence). The CDR3 has 16 amino acids. Trimming left V 4 bases short and J 0 bases short, with 13 bases between. This CDR3 is CAWNPQGSSYNSPLHF. In DNA form, the CDR3 reads TGTGCCTGGAATCCACAGGGAAGCTCCTATAATTCACCCCTCCACTTT.

This sequence joins TRBV10-3 and TRBJ1-6; D unclear. The CDR3 is 17 residues long. Germline assignment: CDR1 ENHRY and CDR2 SYGVKD. Deletions cut 6 bases from V and 0 bases from J, with 15 bases between. The CDR3 protein is CAIREIVTSSYNSPLHF. The CDR3 DNA reads as TGTGCCATCAGGGAGATTGTAACGAGCTCCTATAATTCACCCCTCCACTTT.

The CDR3 DNA follows: TGTGCCAGCAGTCAGGGACTAGCGGTCTACAATGAGCAGTTCTTC. Translating gives CASSQGLAVYNEQFF. This rearrangement joins TRBV6-5 to TRBJ2-1; 11 bases align to TRBD2. The V gene's germline CDR1 is MNHEY and CDR2 SVGAGI. V lost 5 bases, J lost 3 bases, and 3 bases stayed unmatched. CDR3 length equals 15 residues.

A single count supports this clone. This rearrangement joins TRBV14 to TRBJ2-4; 7 bases fit TRBD2. This CDR3 contains 12 residues. With V trimmed by 0 bases and J by 12 bases, 2 bases remained unmatched. Germline CDR1 is SGHDN and CDR2 is FVKESK. CDR3 sequence reads: CASSQERGSQYF. In DNA, the CDR3 is TGTGCCAGCAGCCAAGAGCGGGGGTCTCAGTACTTC.

This chain links TRBV7-9 with TRBJ2-3; TRBD2 matches at 14 bases. The germline V gene encodes CDR1 SEHNR and CDR2 FQNEAQ (reference sequence). The CDR3 consists of 18 residues. V shed 4 bases and J 3 bases; nucleotides not matched to a gene: 9. The CDR3 sequence is CASSSPLTSGGGTDTQYF. As DNA, the CDR3 is TGTGCCAGCAGCTCCCCGCTGACTAGCGGGGGGGGAACAGATACGCAGTATTTT.

This sequence joins TRBV27 and TRBJ1-1; D might be TRBD1 (6 bases). Germline CDR1 reads MNHEY; CDR2 reads SMNVEV (reference sequence). The V end lost 4 bases, the J end lost 5 bases, and 20 bases lay between the germline ends. The CDR3 covers 16 residues. This chain's CDR3 is CASSSFKTGQGTEAFF. CDR3 in DNA: TGTGCCAGCAGTTCCTTCAAGACAGGTCAGGGGACTGAAGCTTTCTTT.

The chain joins TRBV4-1 to TRBJ1-4; D may be TRBD1 (6 bases). Germline CDR1 reads MGHRA; CDR2 reads YSYEKL. The CDR3 has 17 residues. The V and J ends lost 2 bases and 7 bases respectively, with 20 bases between them. DNA for the CDR3: TGCGCCAGCAGCCAAAAGAATGGGGGGGCAGGAGGTGAAAAACTGTTTTTT. It translates to CASSQKNGGAGGEKLFF.

The chain links TRBV29-1 to TRBJ1-3, with a tentative D call TRBD1 (5 bases). Trimming removed 4 bases from V and 6 bases from J, with 10 bases in between. Germline assignment: CDR1 SQVTM and CDR2 ANQGSEA. The CDR3 runs to 12 residues. The CDR3 coding sequence is TGCAGCGTTGTAGGGGTTGAAAACACCATATATTTT. The encoded protein is CSVVGVENTIYF. Full variable domain (remainder filled in from reference TRBV29-1 and TRBJ1-3): SAVISQKPSRDICQRGTSLTIQCQVDSQVTMMFWYRQQPGQSLTLIATANQGSEATYESGFVIDKFPISRPNLTFSTLTVSNMSPEDSSIYLCSVVGVENTIYFGEGSWLTVV.

This clone was seen just once. The rearrangement links TRBV18 to TRBJ1-1; 10 nucleotides agree with TRBD1. This CDR3 is built from 15 residues. The V gene end was trimmed by 3 bases and the J gene end by 5 bases; junction bases not matched to a gene: 6. Looked up from germline, CDR1 is KGHSH and CDR2 is LQKENI. The CDR3 nucleotides read TGTGCCAGCTCACCGTGGACAGGGGGGACGACTGAAGCTTTCTTT. Protein product: CASSPWTGGTTEAFF.

This rearrangement joins TRBV29-1 to TRBJ2-1, with D perhaps TRBD2 (5 bases). V was clipped by 5 bases and J by 9 bases, with 20 bases between them. Germline CDR1 is SQVTM and CDR2 is ANQGSEA. This CDR3 region has 14 residues. CDR3 residues: CSVSRGTDPSEQFF. As DNA, the CDR3 is TGCAGCGTTTCTCGGGGAACAGATCCTAGTGAGCAGTTCTTC.

The chain is built from TRBV29-1 and TRBJ2-3; D not certain. Germline-derived CDR1 and CDR2 are SQVTM and ANQGSEA. This CDR3 contains 11 residues. V was pared by 4 bases and J by 1 base, with 3 bases between. The DNA for the CDR3 is TGCAGCGTTGCGGGCACAGATACGCAGTATTTT. Protein: CSVAGTDTQYF.

To note about this clone: An end of the junction differs from the germline gene, which may be a read error. The chain joins TRBV7-9 to TRBJ2-5, with D tentatively TRBD2 (6 bases). Germline V gene lookup returns CDR1 SEHNR and CDR2 FQNEAQ (reference sequence). The CDR3 consists of 12 residues. CDR3 nucleotide sequence: TGTTCCAGCAGCGGCGGGGCCAAGACCCAGTACTTC. It translates to CSSSGGAKTQYF. Full variable domain (rest looked up from reference TRBV7-9 and TRBJ2-5): DTGVSQNPRHKITKRGQNVTFRCDPISEHNRLYWYRQTLGQGPEFLTYFQNEAQLEKSRLLSDRFSAERPKGSFSTLEIQRTEQGDSAMYLCSSSGGAKTQYFGPGTRLLVL.

This chain connects TRBV7-6 to TRBJ2-2; D call uncertain. CDR1 is SGHVS and CDR2 is FNYEAQ in the germline V gene. This CDR3 has 15 amino acids. V lost 0 bases, J lost 5 bases, and 10 bases lay in between. In DNA form, the CDR3 reads TGTGCCAGCAGCTTAGCGTCGTGGGCAACCGGGGAGCTGTTTTTT. Residues: CASSLASWATGELFF.

This clone was observed once. The rearrangement uses TRBV5-4 and TRBJ1-2; 7 nucleotides agree with TRBD1. This CDR3 has 14 residues. After removal of 4 bases from V and 2 bases from J, the junction contained 5 bases not matched to a gene. Germline CDR1 reads SGHNT; CDR2 reads YYREEE (reference sequence). The CDR3 DNA follows: TGTGCCAGCAGCCTTGGACAGGCCAACTATGGCTACACCTTC. It yields the protein CASSLGQANYGYTF.